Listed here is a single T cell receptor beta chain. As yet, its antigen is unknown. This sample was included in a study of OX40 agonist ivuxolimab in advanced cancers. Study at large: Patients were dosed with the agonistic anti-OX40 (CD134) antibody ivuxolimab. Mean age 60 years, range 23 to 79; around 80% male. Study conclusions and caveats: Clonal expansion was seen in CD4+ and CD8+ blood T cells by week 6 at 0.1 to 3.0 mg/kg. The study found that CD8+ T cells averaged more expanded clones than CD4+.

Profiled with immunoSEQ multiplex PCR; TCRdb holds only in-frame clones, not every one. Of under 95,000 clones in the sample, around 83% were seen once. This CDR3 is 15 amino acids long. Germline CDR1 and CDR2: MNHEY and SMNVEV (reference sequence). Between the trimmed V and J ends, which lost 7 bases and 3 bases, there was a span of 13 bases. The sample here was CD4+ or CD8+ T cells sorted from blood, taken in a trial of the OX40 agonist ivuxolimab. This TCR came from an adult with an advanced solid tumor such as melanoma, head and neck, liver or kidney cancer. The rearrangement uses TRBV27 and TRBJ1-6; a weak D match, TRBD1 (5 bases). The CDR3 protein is CASTPRDGYNSPLHF. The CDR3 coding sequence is TGTGCCAGCACCCCCCGGGACGGCTATAATTCACCCCTCCACTTT.